Each of the 24 T cell receptor beta chains below was sequenced from the same sample in a study of T cell responses to AZD1222 COVID-19 vaccine. TCRdb's copy holds only in-frame clones and misses some; the assay was immunoSEQ multiplex PCR. The sample shows some 200,000 clones, approximately 94% of them seen only once. Source: peripheral blood, taken on day 0 of MenACWY control vaccination. These receptors all stem from an adult in good health.

The chain carries TRBV12-3 or TRBV12-4 and TRBJ2-2; no reliable D call. The CDR3 runs to 13 residues. Trimming shortened V by 3 bases and J by 6 bases, and 8 bases separated the two germline ends. CDR3 protein: CASSFMGAGELFF. The CDR3 DNA reads as TGTGCCAGCAGTTTTATGGGTGCCGGGGAGCTGTTTTTT.

This clone has only one observation. The rearrangement links TRBV3-1 (or the pseudogene TRBV3-2) to TRBJ2-1, with D unresolved. This CDR3 has 12 residues. Germline V gene lookup returns CDR1 LGHDT and CDR2 YNNKEL (reference sequence). Trimming took 5 bases from V and 7 from J, leaving 9 bases between them. This chain's CDR3 is CASSYVRNEQFF. The CDR3 region has the DNA TGTGCCAGCAGCTACGTCCGGAATGAGCAGTTCTTC.

The V call is TRBV29-1, the J call TRBJ2-3; possible D gene TRBD1, 5 bases. Trimming took 5 bases from V and 4 from J, leaving 7 bases between them. Germline CDR1 SQVTM, CDR2 ANQGSEA. The CDR3 sequence is 11 residues long. The CDR3 here is CSVQGSDTQYF. The CDR3 bases are TGCAGCGTTCAGGGCTCAGATACGCAGTATTTT.

The chain combines TRBV19 with TRBJ1-1, with 9 bases identical to TRBD1. Germline-derived CDR1 and CDR2 are LNHDA and SQIVND (reference sequence). The CDR3 totals 12 residues. The V segment lost 5 bases and the J segment 11 bases; nucleotides outside the gene matches: 6. This CDR3 reads CASSPTGGRAFF. The CDR3 coding sequence is TGTGCCAGTAGTCCAACAGGGGGCCGGGCTTTCTTT.

DNA for the CDR3: TGTGCCAGCAGCCCCGGGACGGCAAATTTCATGAACACTGAAGCTTTCTTT. Translated: CASSPGTANFMNTEAFF. This rearrangement joins TRBV5-6 to TRBJ1-1, with D possibly being TRBD1 (5 bases). Trimming pared 4 bases from V and 0 bases from J, leaving 19 bases between. Germline CDR1 is SGHDT and CDR2 is YYEEEE. The CDR3 is 17 residues long. Supplemented by reference TRBV5-6 and TRBJ1-1, the full variable domain reads DAGVTQSPTHLIKTRGQQVTLRCSPKSGHDTVSWYQQALGQGPQFIFQYYEEEERQRGNFPDRFSGHQFPNYSSELNVNALLLGDSALYLCASSPGTANFMNTEAFFGQGTRLTVV.

The gene calls are TRBV7-3 and TRBJ1-2; no clear D. V lost 2 bases and J lost 8, with 15 bases in between. The CDR3 covers 14 residues. Per the germline V gene, CDR1 is SGHTA and CDR2 is FQGTGA. This CDR3 reads CASSLHFGVSGYTF. The CDR3 coding sequence is TGTGCCAGCAGCTTACACTTTGGGGTGAGCGGCTACACCTTC.

The chain has TRBV28 and TRBJ1-5, with D unresolved. From germline, CDR1 is MDHEN and CDR2 SYDVKM. The CDR3 covers 12 residues. V was trimmed by 4 bases and J by 9 bases, leaving 10 bases between them. The chain's CDR3 is CASSSNIRPQHF. The CDR3 region has the DNA TGTGCCAGCAGTTCCAATATTCGGCCCCAGCATTTT. The whole variable domain, remainder taken from reference TRBV28 and TRBJ1-5, is DVKVTQSSRYLVKRTGEKVFLECVQDMDHENMFWYRQDPGLGLRLIYFSYDVKMKEKGDIPEGYSVSREKKERFSLILESASTNQTSMYLCASSSNIRPQHFGDGTRLSIL.

The V and J genes are TRBV13 and TRBJ1-6; 8 positions agree with TRBD1. The CDR3 covers 13 residues. Trimming took 3 bases from V and 8 from J; bases not matched to a gene: 0. CDR1 is PRHDT, CDR2 FYEKMQ, per germline (reference sequence). The DNA of the CDR3 is TGTGCCAGCAGCTTGGACAGGGATTCACCCCTCCACTTT. The encoded protein is CASSLDRDSPLHF.

The chain links TRBV3-1 (or the pseudogene TRBV3-2) to TRBJ1-6, with D perhaps matching TRBD1 (5 bases). The V gene's germline CDR1 is LGHDT and CDR2 YNNKEL (reference sequence). This CDR3 is 15 amino acids long. Deletions cut 0 bases from V and 6 bases from J, with 9 bases between. The CDR3 protein is CASSQDAGPNSPLHF. The CDR3 DNA sequence: TGTGCCAGCAGCCAAGATGCAGGGCCTAATTCACCCCTCCACTTT.

The rearrangement uses TRBV5-1 and TRBJ1-2; 8 bases agree with TRBD1. The V gene end was trimmed by 0 bases and the J gene end by 8 bases; junction bases not matched to a gene: 6. CDR1 and CDR2 from the germline V gene are SGHRS and YFSETQ. The CDR3 contains 14 residues. This CDR3 reads CASSLGSGGEGYTF. The DNA for the CDR3 is TGCGCCAGCAGCTTGGGGTCAGGGGGCGAAGGCTACACCTTC.

This chain joins TRBV5-1 and TRBJ1-1; a possible D gene is TRBD1 (5 bases). CDR1 is SGHRS and CDR2 is YFSETQ in the germline V gene. This CDR3 has 15 amino acids. Trimming pared 4 bases from V and 1 base from J, leaving 14 bases between. The CDR3 DNA sequence: TGCGCCAGCAGCATCCTCGGGACCGAGAACACTGAAGCTTTCTTT. It yields the protein CASSILGTENTEAFF.

The rearrangement joins TRBV28 to TRBJ1-4, with D possibly matching TRBD1 (6 bases). Germline lookup yields CDR1 MDHEN and CDR2 SYDVKM. Trimming removed 5 bases from V and 0 bases from J, with 13 bases in between. The CDR3 length is 16 residues. The CDR3 DNA reads as TGTGCCAGCAGTCTAGGACAGACTACAACTAATGAAAAACTGTTTTTT. This gives the protein CASSLGQTTTNEKLFF.

The chain joins TRBV5-1 to TRBJ1-1; 7 positions match TRBD1. With 4 bases clipped from V and 7 bases from J, the junction kept 7 bases outside the gene matches. CDR1 SGHRS and CDR2 YFSETQ come from the germline V gene. This CDR3 is built from 13 residues. The CDR3 coding sequence is TGCGCCAGCAGCGAACCTGGGACAGTTGAAGCTTTCTTT. As protein: CASSEPGTVEAFF.

This clone was seen only a few times. The rearrangement links TRBV4-1 to TRBJ1-1; D is unclear. CDR3 length: 15 amino acids. V was shortened by 0 bases and J by 5 bases, with 13 bases between the two germline ends. Germline-derived CDR1 and CDR2 are MGHRA and YSYEKL. In DNA, the CDR3 is TGCGCCAGCAGCCAAGAATGGTCCGGGCTGACTGAAGCTTTCTTT. Its translation is CASSQEWSGLTEAFF.

The rearrangement joins TRBV2 to TRBJ1-1; D unclear. This CDR3 has 12 amino acids. The V end was cut by 7 bases, the J end by 0 bases, with 6 bases between. The germline V gene has CDR1 SNHLY and CDR2 FYNNEI. This CDR3 is CASKVMNTEAFF. In DNA, the CDR3 is TGTGCCAGCAAGGTCATGAACACTGAAGCTTTCTTT.

The rearrangement joins TRBV18 to TRBJ1-4; D not resolved. V was shortened by 1 base and J by 8 bases, with 14 bases between the two germline ends. Germline V gene lookup returns CDR1 KGHSH and CDR2 LQKENI. This CDR3 spans 15 amino acids. CDR3 sequence reads: CASSPQGRAIEKLFF. As DNA, the CDR3 is TGTGCCAGCTCACCACAGGGCCGGGCCATCGAAAAACTGTTTTTT.

The chain employs TRBV4-2 and TRBJ1-4, with 7 bases identical to TRBD1. CDR1 and CDR2 (germline): LGHNA, YNFKEQ. The CDR3 is 16 residues long. V lost 4 bases, J lost 8 bases, and 13 bases stayed unmatched. CDR3 loop: CASSPTGTVGTEKLFF. The CDR3 DNA sequence: TGTGCCAGCAGCCCAACAGGGACAGTAGGTACCGAAAAACTGTTTTTT.

The CDR3 reads CASSPGVLGQNTEAFF. CDR3 DNA: TGTGCCAGCTCACCAGGTGTCTTGGGACAGAACACTGAAGCTTTCTTT. The chain joins TRBV18 to TRBJ1-1, with D possibly matching TRBD1 (6 bases). CDR1 and CDR2 (germline): KGHSH, LQKENI. Deletions cut 2 bases from V and 1 base from J, with 14 bases between. The CDR3 runs to 16 residues.

The gene calls are TRBV7-8 and TRBJ1-3, with D hard to call. The V gene's germline CDR1 is SGHVS and CDR2 FQNEAQ. V lost 2 bases to trimming and J lost 0 bases, with 5 bases between them. The length of the CDR3 is 14 residues. This chain's CDR3 is CASSLQRSGNTIYF. The CDR3 DNA reads as TGTGCCAGCAGCTTACAGCGCTCTGGAAACACCATATATTTT.

The gene calls are TRBV6-5 and TRBJ1-4; D unresolved. This CDR3 comprises 13 residues. V lost 5 bases and J lost 4, with 8 bases in between. Germline V lookup: CDR1 MNHEY, CDR2 SVGAGI. The CDR3 loop reads CASSSDLNEKLFF. The CDR3 DNA sequence: TGTGCCAGCAGTAGTGACCTTAATGAAAAACTGTTTTTT.

The table lists this clone with a count of one. The chain carries TRBV29-1 and TRBJ1-1, with TRBD1 as a possible D gene (6 bases). Trimming pared 7 bases from V and 3 bases from J, leaving 15 bases between. Germline V gene data show CDR1 as SQVTM and CDR2 as ANQGSEA. The CDR3 is 13 residues long. The CDR3 bases are TGCAGCGCTCTAAAAGGACAGTACACTGAAGCTTTCTTT. Its protein product is CSALKGQYTEAFF.

The V gene is TRBV2, the J gene TRBJ1-4; D might be TRBD1 (6 bases). The CDR3 loop spans 15 amino acids. V was pared by 7 bases and J by 8 bases, with 20 bases between. From germline, CDR1 is SNHLY and CDR2 FYNNEI. CDR3 protein: CASTPQGGGDEKLFF. The CDR3 DNA is TGTGCCAGCACCCCACAGGGAGGGGGTGACGAAAAACTGTTTTTT. Together with reference TRBV2 and TRBJ1-4, the CDR3 gives the full variable domain: EPEVTQTPSHQVTQMGQEVILRCVPISNHLYFYWYRQILGQKVEFLVSFYNNEISEKSEIFDDQFSVERPDGSNFTLKIRSTKLEDSAMYFCASTPQGGGDEKLFFGSGTQLSVL.

The chain uses TRBV3-1 (or the pseudogene TRBV3-2) and TRBJ1-6; TRBD1 aligns across 8 bases. CDR1 and CDR2 (germline): LGHDT, YNNKEL (reference sequence). The CDR3 loop spans 14 amino acids. Trimming removed 4 bases from V and 9 bases from J; junction bases left unmatched: 5. This chain's CDR3 is CASSPTGVASPLHF. The CDR3, as DNA: TGTGCCAGCAGCCCGACAGGGGTGGCTTCACCCCTCCACTTT.

The V and J genes are TRBV29-1 and TRBJ2-1; tentative D call: TRBD1 (5 bases). The V gene's germline CDR1 is SQVTM and CDR2 ANQGSEA. This CDR3 spans 11 amino acids. V was cut by 6 bases and J by 4 bases, with 7 bases left in between. CDR3 amino acids: CSVDSYNEQFF. The CDR3 DNA reads as TGCAGCGTAGACAGTTACAATGAGCAGTTCTTC.